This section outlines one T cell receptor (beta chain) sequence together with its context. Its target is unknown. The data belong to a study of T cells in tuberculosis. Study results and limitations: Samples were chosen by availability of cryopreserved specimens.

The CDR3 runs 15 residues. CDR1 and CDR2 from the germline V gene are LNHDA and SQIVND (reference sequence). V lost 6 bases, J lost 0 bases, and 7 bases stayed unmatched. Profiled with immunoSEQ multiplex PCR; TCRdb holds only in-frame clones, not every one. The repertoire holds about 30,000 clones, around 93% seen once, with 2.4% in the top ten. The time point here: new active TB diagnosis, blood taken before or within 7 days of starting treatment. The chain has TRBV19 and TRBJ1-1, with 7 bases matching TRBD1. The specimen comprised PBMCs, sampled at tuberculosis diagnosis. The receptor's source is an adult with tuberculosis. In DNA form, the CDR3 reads TGTGCCAGTAGAGCCGGGACAGCTATGAACACTGAAGCTTTCTTT. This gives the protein CASRAGTAMNTEAFF.